Listed below are T cell receptor beta chains from one sample, sequenced in a study of Graves' ophthalmopathy and Graves' hyperthyroidism. Via MiXCR, TCRdb re-called the multiplex PCR reads, giving one row per CDR3 protein. The sample holds 240,000 or so distinct CDR3 sequences, around 45% seen once. Sample: peripheral blood. The origin of the receptors is an adult man with Graves' ophthalmopathy. Each CDR3 is given with its conserved first and last residue. A D gene is named only where the DNA matches it firmly. Clone size is shown for a subset of rows, as once, few, many or a class of expanded clone.

j_call d_call v_call clone_size cdr3_nt cdr3_aa
TRBJ2-7 TRBD1 TRBV20-1 - TGCAGCGCCAGGGACAGCCTCTCCTACGAGCAGTACTTC CSARDSLSYEQYF
TRBJ2-5 TRBD1 TRBV7-9 many TGTGCCAGCAGTACAGGGGTCCAAGAGACCCAGTACTTC CASSTGVQETQYF
TRBJ1-6 - TRBV10-3 few TGTGCCATCAGGAGGACCGGGGATAATTCACCCCTCCACTTT CAIRRTGDNSPLHF
TRBJ1-6 - TRBV7-8 - TGTGCCAGCATAGGAGAGTATGATTCACCCCTCCACTTT CASIGEYDSPLHF
TRBJ2-7 - TRBV19 - TGTGCCAGTAGTATAACCCCGGGCTCCTACGAGCAGTACTTC CASSITPGSYEQYF
TRBJ2-6 - TRBV9 - TGTGCCAGCGGGCGATTCTCTGGGGCCAACGTCCTGACTTTC CASGRFSGANVLTF
TRBJ2-7 - TRBV7-2 few TGTGCCAGCAGCTTAGCACCAACTTCATCCTACGAGCAGTACTTC CASSLAPTSSYEQYF
TRBJ2-2 - TRBV13 - TGTGCCAGCAGCTCCCCGATGACCCTCGGGGAGCTGTTTTTT CASSSPMTLGELFF
TRBJ1-3 TRBD1 TRBV7-2 few TGTGCCAGCAGCTTAGGGACAGGGGATAAGTCGAACACCATATATTTT CASSLGTGDKSNTIYF
TRBJ2-7 TRBD1 TRBV15 - TGTGCCACCGCCGGACAGGGGACCTACGAGCAGTACTTC CATAGQGTYEQYF
TRBJ2-6 - TRBV24-1 - TGTGCCGTGGCCACAGGAGGCAGGGCTGCAGGGGCCAACGTCCTGACTTTC CAVATGGRAAGANVLTF
TRBJ1-2 TRBD1 TRBV7-2 - TGTGCCAGCAGCACCTATCGACAGGGAAACTATGGCTACACCTTC CASSTYRQGNYGYTF
TRBJ2-5 TRBD1 TRBV2 many TGTGCCAGCAGTCTGGACAGGGCGACCCAGTACTTC CASSLDRATQYF
TRBJ2-7 TRBD2 TRBV10-2 - TGCGCCAGCAGCGTAGGGACTAGCGGGCGTTCCTACGAGCAGTACTTC CASSVGTSGRSYEQYF
TRBJ1-5 TRBD1 TRBV5-4 - TGTGCCAGCAGCCCCGGACAGGGAAGAAATCAGCCCCAGCATTTT CASSPGQGRNQPQHF
TRBJ2-5 - TRBV7-3 few TGTGCCAGCAGCAGGGACATTCTAGGGGCCCAGTACTTC CASSRDILGAQYF
TRBJ2-6 TRBD1 TRBV7-3 - TGTGCCAGCAGCTTAACGGGACAGGGGGCCTCTGGGGCCAACGTCCTGACTTTC CASSLTGQGASGANVLTF
TRBJ1-5 TRBD1 TRBV2 - TGTGCCAGCAGTGGGACAGGTGGCGATCAGCCCCAGCATTTT CASSGTGGDQPQHF
TRBJ1-1 - TRBV6-1 - TGTGCCAGCAGCGTGGTGAACACTGGAGCTTTCTTT CASSVVNTGAFF
TRBJ2-6 - TRBV12-3/TRBV12-4 - TGTGCCAGCAGTTTGCATTCTGGGGCCAACGTCCTGACTTTC CASSLHSGANVLTF
TRBJ2-1 - TRBV7-3 few TGTGCCAGCAGCTTAACCGGGGGAAATGAGCAGTTCTTC CASSLTGGNEQFF
TRBJ2-5 TRBD2 TRBV7-2 - TGTGCCAGCAGCCAAGGCATAATAAAGCGGGGGGGTCAAGAGACCCAGTACTTC CASSQGIIKRGGQETQYF
TRBJ1-1 TRBD1 TRBV5-1 - TGCGCCAGCACCCTTGGACAGGGTTTCAGTGGGACTGAAGCTTTCTTT CASTLGQGFSGTEAFF
TRBJ1-3 - TRBV5-1 many TGTGCCAGCAGCTTAGACGGGAGCTCTGGAAACACCATATATTTT CASSLDGSSGNTIYF
TRBJ2-2 - TRBV24-1 - TGTGCCACCAGTGACCCCTCTACAGGCAACACCGGGGAGCTGTTTTTT CATSDPSTGNTGELFF
TRBJ2-5 TRBD1 TRBV10-1 many TGCGCCACCTCGACAGGGGTCGGAGAGACCCAGTACTTC CATSTGVGETQYF
TRBJ2-7 - TRBV28 once TGTGCCAGCGAGGGGGGGGCTTACGAGCAGTACTTC CASEGGAYEQYF
TRBJ1-5 - TRBV24-1 - TGTGCCACCAGTAATTTTAGTGGGCATCAGCCCCAGCATTTT CATSNFSGHQPQHF
TRBJ1-5 - TRBV10-3 - TGTGCCAGCAGTTACAGGTCAGGGAGGCATCAGCCCCAGCATTTT CASSYRSGRHQPQHF
TRBJ2-1 TRBD2 TRBV7-2 - TGTGCCAGCAGCTCACTAGCGGAAGAGCAGTTCTTC CASSSLAEEQFF
TRBJ2-5 - TRBV18 - TGTGCCAGCTCACGGGACAAGCAAGAGACCCAGTACTTC CASSRDKQETQYF
TRBJ1-5 TRBD1 TRBV10-2 - TGCGCCACGGGCGCTCGGGTGACAGGGGTAACGGATCAGCCCCAGCATTTT CATGARVTGVTDQPQHF